Following are 31 T cell receptor beta chains from one sample sequenced in a study of blood T cell repertoires in COVID-19. Assay used: immunoSEQ multiplex PCR; TCRdb lists only in-frame clones, some missing. The repertoire includes roughly 38,000 clones, 80% to 90% of them detected once, and around 1.6% sits in the top ten. What was sequenced was peripheral blood. These receptor sequences come from a man aged 60 to 75 with COVID-19, enrolled during active disease.

The chain uses TRBV7-9 and TRBJ2-3, with a tentative D call TRBD2 (6 bases). The V end was cut by 5 bases, the J end by 4 bases, with 16 bases between. This CDR3 is 15 amino acids long. Germline assignment: CDR1 SEHNR and CDR2 FQNEAQ (reference sequence). As DNA, the CDR3 is TGTGCCAGCAGCACCCTCGGGAGAAGATCAGATACGCAGTATTTT. Residues: CASSTLGRRSDTQYF.

The rearrangement links TRBV5-4 to TRBJ1-5, with a tentative D call TRBD1 (6 bases). V was cut by 3 bases and J by 4 bases, with 8 bases left in between. The CDR3 length is 13 residues. Germline V gene lookup returns CDR1 SGHNT and CDR2 YYREEE (reference sequence). CDR3 protein: CASSSDRNQPQHF. In DNA, the CDR3 is TGTGCCAGCAGCTCGGACAGAAATCAGCCCCAGCATTTT.

The genes are TRBV25-1 and TRBJ1-6; D is unresolved. CDR1 is MGHDK and CDR2 is SYGVNS in the germline V gene. Trimming pared 1 base from V and 8 bases from J, leaving 12 bases between. This CDR3 is built from 15 residues. The CDR3, as DNA: TGTGCCAGCAGTGAATCGGCAGGTAGCGATTCACCCCTCCACTTT. It specifies CASSESAGSDSPLHF.

Only a few counts were recorded for this clone. The rearrangement joins TRBV15 to TRBJ2-3; D not certain. The CDR3 has 16 residues. The germline V gene has CDR1 LNHNV and CDR2 YYDKDF (reference sequence). V dropped 1 base and J dropped 2 bases, with 13 bases sitting between them. CDR3 DNA: TGTGCCACCAGCAGAGGTCTAGAGGTTTCCACAGATACGCAGTATTTT. This codes for CATSRGLEVSTDTQYF.

This clone was counted once. The chain employs TRBV27 and TRBJ2-3, with TRBD2 matching over 8 bases. With V trimmed by 8 bases and J by 5 bases, 6 bases remained unmatched. The CDR3 extends over 13 amino acids. Germline V gives CDR1 MNHEY, CDR2 SMNVEV (reference sequence). CDR3: CASSFREGDTQYF. CDR3 DNA: TGTGCCAGCTCATTCCGGGAGGGAGATACGCAGTATTTT.

Here the CDR3 reads CASGGQDQPQHF. The CDR3 bases are TGTGCCAGCGGGGGACAGGATCAGCCCCAGCATTTT. This chain uses TRBV6-6 with TRBJ1-5; the match to TRBD1 covers 8 bases. The CDR3 has 12 amino acids. V was clipped by 8 bases and J by 5 bases; unmatched bases: 2. Germline V gene lookup returns CDR1 MNHNY and CDR2 SVGAGI (reference sequence).

The gene calls are TRBV7-8 and TRBJ1-2; D is perhaps TRBD1 (6 bases). Trimming cost V 4 bases and J 0 bases, with 15 bases left between them. This CDR3 is built from 16 residues. CDR1 is SGHVS, CDR2 FQNEAQ, per germline. This CDR3 reads CASSSSDSLANYGYTF. The CDR3 coding sequence is TGTGCCAGCAGCTCTTCGGACAGCTTAGCTAACTATGGCTACACCTTC. Together with reference TRBV7-8 and TRBJ1-2, the CDR3 gives the full variable domain: GAGVSQSPRYKVAKRGQDVALRCDPISGHVSLFWYQQALGQGPEFLTYFQNEAQLDKSGLPSDRFFAERPEGSVSTLKIQRTQQEDSAVYLCASSSSDSLANYGYTFGSGTRLTVV.

The chain has TRBV28 and TRBJ1-1, with D tentatively TRBD1 (5 bases). The CDR3 is 16 residues long. Germline assignment: CDR1 MDHEN and CDR2 SYDVKM. V dropped 6 bases and J dropped 5 bases, with 22 bases sitting between them. For the CDR3, the DNA is TGTGCCAGCAGCCCTCAGTCGGGGGGGAGGTGGACTGAAGCTTTCTTT. Protein: CASSPQSGGRWTEAFF.

This clone was seen only a few times. The chain recombines TRBV3-1 (or the pseudogene TRBV3-2) with TRBJ1-5, with D hard to call. The V gene's germline CDR1 is LGHDT and CDR2 YNNKEL (reference sequence). The CDR3 contains 13 residues. Trimming cost V 0 bases and J 4 bases, with 4 bases left between them. The CDR3 is CASSQDVNQPQHF. As DNA, the CDR3 is TGTGCCAGCAGCCAAGACGTGAATCAGCCCCAGCATTTT.

In this sample, this clone turned up once. This chain links TRBV7-9 with TRBJ1-4; 10 positions match TRBD1. Trimming cost V 1 base and J 7 bases; bases outside gene matches: 6. Germline V gene sequence: CDR1 SEHNR, CDR2 FQNEAQ (reference sequence). The CDR3 contains 16 residues. The CDR3 protein is CASSLGTGGLVEKLFF. In nucleotides, the CDR3 is TGTGCCAGCAGCTTAGGGACAGGGGGGCTCGTTGAAAAACTGTTTTTT.

V gene TRBV28 combines with J gene TRBJ2-7, with 10 bases that match TRBD2. The V and J ends lost 6 bases and 2 bases, in that order; junction bases with no gene match: 4. In germline, CDR1 is MDHEN, CDR2 SYDVKM. The CDR3 consists of 14 residues. For the CDR3, the DNA is TGTGCCAGCAGGTCTAGCGGGAGAACCTACGAGCAGTACTTC. Its translation: CASRSSGRTYEQYF.

V is TRBV19 and J is TRBJ1-3; D gene uncertain. This CDR3 comprises 15 residues. The germline V and J ends were trimmed by 5 bases and 0 bases, with 11 bases remaining between them. Germline loops: CDR1 LNHDA, CDR2 SQIVND (reference sequence). The DNA of the CDR3 is TGTGCCAGTAGTTCCGTCCCGAGCTCTGGAAACACCATATATTTT. Its translation: CASSSVPSSGNTIYF.

The chain couples TRBV7-2 to TRBJ1-4; D perhaps matches TRBD1 (6 bases). Germline V gene data show CDR1 as SGHTA and CDR2 as FQGNSA. V lost 5 bases and J 5 bases, leaving 15 bases between the germline ends. The CDR3 is 15 residues long. CDR3 bases: TGTGCCAGCAGCCTGGTGGGGGCCCCGAATGAAAAACTGTTTTTT. It specifies CASSLVGAPNEKLFF.

The chain carries TRBV6-6 and TRBJ1-6; the D is unclear. Trimming took 2 bases from V and 7 from J, leaving 15 bases between them. Germline V gene data show CDR1 as MNHNY and CDR2 as SVGAGI (reference sequence). This CDR3 comprises 16 residues. Here the CDR3 DNA reads TGTGCCAGCAGTTACGAGGGCGCGAGGAGGAATTCACCCCTCCACTTT. This codes for CASSYEGARRNSPLHF.

This clone was seen more than once but under ten times. Written as DNA, the CDR3 is TGTGCCAGCAGTTACGGCGGGAGCGCGGCCTACAATGAGCAGTTCTTC. Translated: CASSYGGSAAYNEQFF. The rearrangement uses TRBV6-5 and TRBJ2-1; the match to TRBD2 covers 7 bases. The V gene's germline CDR1 is MNHEY and CDR2 SVGAGI. The trim removed 2 bases at V and 2 bases at J, leaving 6 bases unmatched. The CDR3 has 16 amino acids.

J is TRBJ1-1 and V is TRBV19; 7 bases align to TRBD1. The CDR3 has 13 amino acids. Germline CDR1 LNHDA, CDR2 SQIVND (reference sequence). V lost 4 bases, J lost 3 bases, and 2 bases stayed unmatched. CDR3 region: CASSTQGDTEAFF. The DNA for the CDR3 is TGTGCCAGTAGTACTCAGGGGGACACTGAAGCTTTCTTT.

V and J are TRBV7-6 and TRBJ1-1; D is unresolved. Trimming cost V 1 base and J 1 base, with 4 bases left between them. The CDR3 extends over 13 amino acids. CDR1 is SGHVS, CDR2 FNYEAQ, per germline. CDR3 sequence reads: CASSLEPNTEAFF. In DNA form, the CDR3 reads TGTGCCAGCAGCTTAGAGCCGAACACTGAAGCTTTCTTT.

The chain is built from TRBV19 and TRBJ2-7; 11 bases align to TRBD2. The CDR3 is 17 residues long. V trimming: 6 bases; J trimming: 3 bases; junction bases outside the gene matches: 13. The germline gives CDR1 LNHDA, CDR2 SQIVND (reference sequence). Here the CDR3 reads CASSIGSLAGGHYEQYF. In DNA, the CDR3 is TGTGCCAGTAGCATCGGGTCCCTAGCGGGAGGCCACTACGAGCAGTACTTC.

This clone was seen just once. This CDR3 reads CASSNRGRDYGYTF. CDR3 coding DNA: TGTGCCAGCAGTAACAGGGGGCGAGACTATGGCTACACCTTC. The rearrangement uses TRBV28 and TRBJ1-2, with TRBD1 matching 9 bases. J gave up 3 bases and V 5 bases, and 4 bases lay outside the gene matches. The CDR3 extends over 14 amino acids. Looked up from germline, CDR1 is MDHEN and CDR2 is SYDVKM.

The sample holds one count of this clone. This chain links TRBV29-1 with TRBJ2-5, with 7 nucleotides matching TRBD2. This CDR3 has 13 amino acids. J gave up 7 bases and V 2 bases, and 7 bases lay outside the gene matches. Germline V gene data show CDR1 as SQVTM and CDR2 as ANQGSEA. The CDR3 nucleotides are TGCAGCGTTGAATCGGCTGGGGGGGGGACCCAGTACTTC. This translates into CSVESAGGGTQYF.

This clone was observed a single time. This rearrangement joins TRBV27 to TRBJ1-1, with 7 bases that match TRBD1. There are 15 residues in the CDR3. The V gene's germline CDR1 is MNHEY and CDR2 SMNVEV (reference sequence). J lost 2 bases, V lost 2 bases, and 5 bases had no gene match. The CDR3, as DNA: TGTGCCAGCAGTTTAGTCGCAGGGGGTAACACTGAAGCTTTCTTT. Its translation: CASSLVAGGNTEAFF.

This sequence joins TRBV6-5 and TRBJ1-1, with 7 nucleotides matching TRBD1. The V segment lost 6 bases and the J segment 4 bases; nucleotides outside the gene matches: 8. The CDR3 runs 14 residues. The germline gives CDR1 MNHEY, CDR2 SVGAGI. CDR3 nucleotide sequence: TGTGCCAGCAGGACGCCCACAGGGGCCACTGAAGCTTTCTTT. Translated, it gives CASRTPTGATEAFF.

This clone has a handful of counts. The V and J genes are TRBV28 and TRBJ2-7; D is perhaps TRBD2 (5 bases). Germline CDR1 MDHEN, CDR2 SYDVKM. V lost 6 bases, J lost 4 bases, and 13 bases lay in between. This CDR3 has 13 amino acids. The DNA for the CDR3 is TGTGCCAGCAGGATAAGCGGTCAATACGAGCAGTACTTC. The encoded protein is CASRISGQYEQYF.

This chain links TRBV9 with TRBJ1-1; D is possibly TRBD1 (5 bases). Germline CDR1 reads SGDLS; CDR2 reads YYNGEE. V was shortened by 4 bases and J by 5 bases, with 15 bases between the two germline ends. CDR3 length equals 14 residues. The CDR3 DNA reads TGTGCCAGCAGCCGGGGGGAAACACTGACTGAAGCTTTCTTT. Amino acid sequence: CASSRGETLTEAFF.

V is TRBV30 and J is TRBJ1-2, with a tentative D call TRBD1 (5 bases). Deletions cut 3 bases from V and 7 bases from J, with 18 bases between. Per germline, CDR1 GTSNPN and CDR2 SVGIG (reference sequence). CDR3 size: 14 residues. CDR3 loop: CAWSRLGVLGGYTF. CDR3 coding DNA: TGTGCCTGGAGCCGATTAGGGGTCTTAGGTGGCTACACCTTC.

The V and J genes are TRBV5-1 and TRBJ1-2, with 7 nucleotides matching TRBD1. CDR3 length equals 15 residues. The trim removed 2 bases at V and 0 bases at J, leaving 4 bases unmatched. Germline V gene lookup returns CDR1 SGHRS and CDR2 YFSETQ. The CDR3 loop is CASSFQTGPNYGYTF. Written as DNA, the CDR3 is TGCGCCAGCAGCTTCCAGACAGGGCCTAACTATGGCTACACCTTC.

V is TRBV6-1 and J is TRBJ1-5, with D possibly being TRBD1 (6 bases). Germline V CDR1 and CDR2: MNHNS, SASEGT. CDR3 length: 16 residues. V was cut by 4 bases and J by 4 bases, with 17 bases left in between. The CDR3: CASSVGQFQGNQPQHF. The CDR3 coding sequence is TGTGCCAGCAGTGTTGGACAGTTCCAGGGGAATCAGCCCCAGCATTTT.

The CDR3 reads CASSLDGQGKNYGYTF. CDR3 DNA sequence: TGCGCCAGCAGCTTGGACGGACAGGGGAAGAACTATGGCTACACCTTC. The chain couples TRBV5-1 to TRBJ1-2, with 9 bases identical to TRBD1. CDR1 is SGHRS, CDR2 YFSETQ, per germline. The junction had 5 bases not matched to a gene; V was cut back by 0 bases and J by 2 bases. The CDR3 is 16 amino acids.

The chain links TRBV14 to TRBJ1-6; perhaps TRBD1 as D (5 bases). The germline gives CDR1 SGHDN, CDR2 FVKESK. CDR3 size: 14 residues. Trimming removed 4 bases at V and 5 bases at J, with 9 bases between. The CDR3, as DNA: TGTGCCAGCAGCCTGGAGACAGATAATTCACCCCTCCACTTT. This translates into CASSLETDNSPLHF.

The rearrangement uses TRBV6-4 and TRBJ1-4; D possibly corresponds to TRBD1 (6 bases). The CDR3 loop spans 15 amino acids. Trimming removed 6 bases at V and 5 bases at J, with 16 bases between. Germline values: CDR1 MRHNA, CDR2 SNTAGT. CDR3 DNA sequence: TGTGCCAGCAGACTCTCGGACAGCCCAAATGAAAAACTGTTTTTT. This translates into CASRLSDSPNEKLFF.

This clone was seen only once. This rearrangement joins TRBV7-9 to TRBJ2-2; TRBD1 agrees at 7 bases. From germline, CDR1 is SEHNR and CDR2 FQNEAQ (reference sequence). V lost 2 bases, J lost 5 bases, and 11 bases stayed unmatched. The CDR3 sequence is 17 residues long. DNA for the CDR3: TGTGCCAGCAGCTTAACCCGACAGGGAACGAGGACCGGGGAGCTGTTTTTT. Translating it yields CASSLTRQGTRTGELFF.